This TCR beta chain was obtained from a study of T-cell reconstitution after alpha-beta-depleted transplantation in children. The CDR3 has 13 amino acids. The germline V gene has CDR1 SGHRS and CDR2 YFSETQ. The ends lost 9 bases at V and 3 bases at J; junction bases unmatched: 6. This clonotype was detected only a few times. Molecular barcoding with unique molecular identifiers was used for the TCRbeta library. MiXCR was run by TCRdb on the PCR reads, yielding one entry per CDR3 protein. The sample consists of approximately 400,000 distinct CDR3 sequences, 11% of them appearing once. J is TRBJ2-1 and V is TRBV5-1, with 7 nucleotides matching TRBD1. The sequencing here drew on PBMCs from the stem cell graft donor, taken from the stem cell graft. This receptor was identified in a human donor who donated a stem cell graft to a child with acute myeloid leukemia. The CDR3 reads CATRQGGYNEQFF. CDR3 DNA sequence: TGCGCCACCCGACAGGGCGGCTACAATGAGCAGTTCTTC.